These 18 T cell receptor beta chains were sequenced from one sample in a study of T cells in Graves' hyperthyroidism and ophthalmopathy (dated by TCRdb to the late 2010s). Receptor amplification or capture employed multiplex PCR. TCRdb lists the instrument as Illumina HiSeq 2000. TCR beta CDR3 regions were amplified from RNA transcripts. A first-round RT-PCR of the TCR CDR3 used the HTBI primer set with the Qiagen OneStep RT-PCR kit. TCRdb passed the public sequencing reads through fastp at Q25 and MiXCR, retaining productive beta sequences. Identical CDR3 protein sequences are pooled into one entry, listed with their most common genes and DNA. In this sample the table shows approximately 600,000 distinct CDR3 sequences, approximately 15% of which occur a single time. The top ten hold around 5.4% of the sample. Sequencing input: blood. These receptors were obtained from a woman aged 25 to 39 with Graves' hyperthyroidism that later progressed to Graves' ophthalmopathy.

In its sample, this clonotype was seen many times. The gene calls are TRBV2 and TRBJ2-3; no clear D gene. There are 15 residues in the CDR3. Trimming stripped 8 bases from V and 0 bases from J, with 15 bases between. Germline V CDR1 and CDR2: SNHLY, FYNNEI. DNA for the CDR3: TGTGCCAGCTTGGGCGTAGAGAGTAGCACAGATACGCAGTATTTT. It translates to CASLGVESSTDTQYF.

As concerns this clonotype: The germline gene is not matched at one end of the junction; a read error may be the cause. The rearrangement uses TRBV20-1 and TRBJ2-3; D tentatively fits TRBD1 or TRBD2 (5 bases each). Germline V gene sequence: CDR1 DFQATT, CDR2 SNEGSKA (reference sequence). The CDR3 extends over 17 amino acids. CDR3 sequence: CSARDVAAGSSTGTQYF. The CDR3 DNA reads as TGCAGTGCTAGAGATGTCGCGGCAGGCTCTAGCACAGGTACGCAGTATTTT.

V gene TRBV7-2 combines with J gene TRBJ1-5; D is perhaps TRBD1 (5 bases). The length of the CDR3 is 15 residues. Germline V gene sequence: CDR1 SGHTA, CDR2 FQGNSA. V was cut by 2 bases and J by 0 bases, with 8 bases left in between. The CDR3 sequence is CASSLQQDSNQPQHF. CDR3 nucleotide sequence: TGTGCCAGCAGCTTACAACAGGATAGCAATCAGCCCCAGCATTTT.

The genes are TRBV5-4 and TRBJ2-1, with a weak D call TRBD2 (6 bases). There are 15 residues in the CDR3. Germline values: CDR1 SGHNT, CDR2 YYREEE (reference sequence). The ends were cut back, 1 base at V and 7 bases at J, with 15 bases in the middle. CDR3 bases: TGTGCCAGCAGCTTGAAAACGGGAGATAAAAATGAGCAGTTCTTC. Protein: CASSLKTGDKNEQFF.

The chain couples TRBV20-1 to TRBJ2-1, with 14 bases matching TRBD2. Trimming cost V 6 bases and J 2 bases; bases outside gene matches: 9. Germline V gene data show CDR1 as DFQATT and CDR2 as SNEGSKA (reference sequence). The CDR3 length is 17 residues. CDR3 sequence (DNA): TGCAGTGCGGAACCGGGACTAGCGGGAGCCCCCTACAATGAGCAGTTCTTC. It translates to CSAEPGLAGAPYNEQFF.

This clonotype was picked up many times. V gene TRBV13 combines with J gene TRBJ2-7; D is ambiguous. CDR3 length equals 14 residues. The ends were cut back, 10 bases at V and 3 bases at J, with 19 bases in the middle. The germline V gene encodes CDR1 PRHDT and CDR2 FYEKMQ (reference sequence). DNA of the CDR3: TGTGCCACTCAAAAGGGCGGAAGCTTCTACGAGCAGTACTTC. This sequence encodes CATQKGGSFYEQYF.

This clonotype has more than one count but fewer than ten. This rearrangement joins TRBV20-1 to TRBJ2-7; weak D call: TRBD1 (6 bases). The germline gives CDR1 DFQATT, CDR2 SNEGSKA (reference sequence). The CDR3 extends over 15 amino acids. V lost 3 bases and J lost 1, with 16 bases in between. The CDR3 region is CSARIQGRGSYEQYF. CDR3 nucleotides: TGCAGTGCTAGGATACAGGGTAGGGGGTCCTACGAGCAGTACTTC.

For this clonotype: A clone one base away is much larger, so this may be a read error. V is TRBV30 and J is TRBJ2-2; D remains unclear. Germline V gene lookup returns CDR1 GTSNPN and CDR2 SVGIG (reference sequence). Deletions cut 0 bases from V and 6 bases from J, with 14 bases between. There are 15 residues in the CDR3. CDR3 amino acids: CAWSVPHRASGELFF. In nucleotides, the CDR3 is TGTGCCTGGAGTGTTCCGCATAGGGCCTCCGGGGAGCTGTTTTTT.

This clonotype was seen many times. This chain connects TRBV24-1 to TRBJ1-1; no reliable D call. The CDR3 has 12 residues. Germline V gene sequence: CDR1 KGHDR, CDR2 SFDVKD. V dropped 5 bases and J dropped 10 bases, with 13 bases sitting between them. CDR3: CATSAEGLGAFF. The CDR3 region has the DNA TGTGCCACCAGTGCCGAGGGTTTGGGAGCTTTCTTT.

This clonotype was recorded many times. The chain uses TRBV11-2 and TRBJ1-1, with no clear D. Trimming took off 5 bases at V and 10 bases at J, with 14 bases between the two ends. CDR3 length: 12 amino acids. CDR1 SGHAT and CDR2 FQNNGV come from the germline V gene. The CDR3 coding sequence is TGTGCCAGCAGCCCGTACAGCGAAGGAGCTTTCTTT. It encodes CASSPYSEGAFF.

This clonotype was seen many times. The chain combines TRBV20-1 with TRBJ1-3; 7 nucleotides align to TRBD1. J was trimmed by 2 bases and V by 0 bases; bases with no gene match: 10. The CDR3 spans 17 residues. Germline-derived CDR1 and CDR2 are DFQATT and SNEGSKA (reference sequence). The CDR3 DNA sequence: TGCAGTGCTAGAGATGGGTCTCGAGGGGGCACTGGAAACACCATATATTTT. Translation gives CSARDGSRGGTGNTIYF.

At least ten counts were recorded for this clonotype. V is TRBV11-2 and J is TRBJ1-2; maybe TRBD1 (5 bases). The V gene's germline CDR1 is SGHAT and CDR2 FQNNGV. The CDR3 sequence is 16 residues long. Trimming pared 5 bases from V and 6 bases from J, leaving 22 bases between. The CDR3 region is CASSQKFRARDDGYTF. In DNA, the CDR3 is TGTGCCAGCAGCCAGAAGTTCAGGGCAAGGGATGATGGCTACACCTTC.

In its sample, this clonotype was seen many times. J is TRBJ2-7 and V is TRBV28, with 8 bases that match TRBD2. The germline gives CDR1 MDHEN, CDR2 SYDVKM. Unmatched junction bases numbered 10, after V lost 5 bases and J lost 7 bases. This CDR3 spans 14 amino acids. CDR3 sequence reads: CASSHGRAWGEQYF. CDR3 nucleotides: TGTGCCAGCAGTCACGGGAGGGCCTGGGGGGAGCAGTACTTC.

The chain is built from TRBV30 and TRBJ2-2, with TRBD1 as a possible D gene (6 bases). There are 14 residues in the CDR3. Per germline, CDR1 GTSNPN and CDR2 SVGIG (reference sequence). Trimming removed 3 bases at V and 2 bases at J, with 10 bases between. The CDR3 bases are TGTGCCTGGAGGACAGGAGGTAACACCGGGGAGCTGTTTTTT. Encoded protein: CAWRTGGNTGELFF. Variable domain in full (rest from reference TRBV30 and TRBJ2-2): SQTIHQWPATLVQPVGSPLSLECTVEGTSNPNLYWYRQAAGRGLQLLFYSVGIGQISSEVPQNLSASRPQDRQFILSSKKLLLSDSGFYLCAWRTGGNTGELFFGEGSRLTVL.

This clonotype was counted many times. The J gene is TRBJ2-7, the V gene TRBV7-2, with D possibly matching TRBD1 (6 bases). Trimming shortened V by 3 bases and J by 2 bases, and 14 bases separated the two germline ends. There are 15 residues in the CDR3. CDR1 and CDR2 (germline): SGHTA, FQGNSA. This CDR3 is CASSLDRSVPYEQYF. The CDR3 DNA reads TGTGCCAGCAGCTTGGACAGATCAGTCCCCTACGAGCAGTACTTC.

Many counts were recorded for this clonotype. This chain uses TRBV7-2 with TRBJ2-7; D remains unclear. Trimming removed 6 bases from V and 6 bases from J, with 12 bases in between. From germline, CDR1 is SGHTA and CDR2 FQGNSA. There are 12 residues in the CDR3. The CDR3 protein is CASSPTEAEQYF. Written as DNA, the CDR3 is TGTGCCAGCAGTCCTACAGAGGCCGAGCAGTACTTC.

Many counts were recorded for this clonotype. The chain uses TRBV28 and TRBJ2-7, with 7 nucleotides matching TRBD2. Germline CDR1 reads MDHEN; CDR2 reads SYDVKM. V dropped 3 bases and J dropped 1; count of bases not matched to a gene: 6. The CDR3 loop spans 15 amino acids. The CDR3 reads CASSFLAGASYEQYF. The CDR3 DNA sequence: TGTGCCAGCAGTTTCTTGGCGGGAGCATCCTACGAGCAGTACTTC.

A few counts support this clonotype. The V call is TRBV6-2 or TRBV6-3, the J call TRBJ2-4, with 10 bases that match TRBD1. CDR3 size: 17 residues. Germline assignment: CDR1 MNHEY and CDR2 SVGEGT. The V and J ends lost 2 bases and 1 base, in that order; junction bases with no gene match: 5. In DNA, the CDR3 is TGTGCCAGCAGTTACGAGGACAGGGGGTCGGCCAAAAACATTCAGTACTTC. Its protein product is CASSYEDRGSAKNIQYF.